The 17 T cell receptor beta chains below were found in one sample sequenced in a study of cytomegalovirus exposure and HLA in healthy donors. The primer mix had 60 Vbeta and 13 Jbeta primers. Libraries were prepared by immunoSEQ multiplex PCR; TCRdb keeps only in-frame clonotypes and omits some of them. This sample has over 150,000 clones, with 75% to 85% found just once. Input material: PBMCs. These receptors came from a man over 45 in good health and CMV-seropositive.

Concerning this clone itself: One end of the junction does not line up with germline, which may come from a read error. The rearrangement joins TRBV7-9 to TRBJ1-5; D unclear. This CDR3 contains 13 residues. The germline gives CDR1 SEHNR, CDR2 FQNEAQ (reference sequence). The CDR3 here is CSSSLAENQPQHF. CDR3 coding DNA: TGTTCCAGCAGCTTGGCAGAAAATCAGCCCCAGCATTTT.

This chain links TRBV6-6 with TRBJ1-2; 10 bases align to TRBD1. Per the germline V gene, CDR1 is MNHNY and CDR2 is SVGAGI (reference sequence). The V gene end was trimmed by 4 bases and the J gene end by 4 bases; junction bases not matched to a gene: 6. The CDR3 contains 15 residues. CDR3: CASSFGQGGGYGYTF. In nucleotides, the CDR3 is TGTGCCAGCAGTTTCGGACAGGGGGGAGGCTATGGCTACACCTTC.

This chain joins TRBV28 and TRBJ1-3; D not resolved. The germline V and J ends were trimmed by 7 bases and 0 bases, with 4 bases remaining between them. The CDR3 is 12 residues long. The V gene's germline CDR1 is MDHEN and CDR2 SYDVKM. This CDR3 is CASTVSGNTIYF. CDR3 sequence (DNA): TGTGCCAGCACCGTCTCTGGAAACACCATATATTTT.

The rearrangement links TRBV11-2 to TRBJ1-5, with TRBD1 matching over 7 bases. The V gene end was trimmed by 1 base and the J gene end by 1 base; junction bases not matched to a gene: 1. The CDR3 consists of 15 residues. The germline V gene has CDR1 SGHAT and CDR2 FQNNGV. The CDR3 protein is CASSLGTGSNQPQHF. DNA for the CDR3: TGTGCCAGCAGCTTAGGGACAGGCAGCAATCAGCCCCAGCATTTT.

V gene TRBV5-6 combines with J gene TRBJ2-1, with 10 bases lining up with TRBD2. This CDR3 has 13 residues. Trimming took 2 bases from V and 11 from J; bases not matched to a gene: 4. Germline values: CDR1 SGHDT, CDR2 YYEEEE. CDR3 in amino acids: CASSLAGGEKQFF. CDR3 coding DNA: TGTGCCAGCAGCTTAGCGGGGGGGGAGAAGCAGTTCTTC.

The chain joins TRBV5-1 to TRBJ1-5, with D possibly TRBD1 on 5 matching bases. V was cut by 2 bases and J by 6 bases, with 9 bases left in between. This CDR3 is built from 13 residues. Germline CDR1 SGHRS, CDR2 YFSETQ. CDR3 DNA sequence: TGCGCCAGCAGCTTAGCAGGGTCTCAGCCCCAGCATTTT. Its translation: CASSLAGSQPQHF.

On this clone itself: The identical CDR3 is also encoded by other nucleotide sequences in the sample. The chain combines TRBV19 with TRBJ1-1; D is possibly TRBD1 (5 bases). Per germline, CDR1 LNHDA and CDR2 SQIVND (reference sequence). CDR3 length: 13 residues. Trimming left V 0 bases short and J 4 bases short, with 6 bases between. The CDR3 DNA is TGTGCCAGTAGTATAGATAGGGGCACTGAAGCTTTCTTT. Translation: CASSIDRGTEAFF.

V gene TRBV6-4 combines with J gene TRBJ1-2; TRBD1 aligns across 7 bases. CDR1 MRHNA and CDR2 SNTAGT come from the germline V gene. J gave up 4 bases and V 3 bases, and 8 bases lay outside the gene matches. CDR3 size: 15 residues. The CDR3 nucleotides read TGTGCCAGCAGTGAAGCGGCAGGGGGTGTCTATGGCTACACCTTC. Translating gives CASSEAAGGVYGYTF.

This chain uses TRBV7-2 with TRBJ1-1, with TRBD1 matching 7 bases. V shed 4 bases and J 5 bases; nucleotides not matched to a gene: 16. The CDR3 consists of 17 residues. CDR1 and CDR2 (germline): SGHTA, FQGNSA. The CDR3 DNA reads TGTGCCAGCAGCTCCCCACAGGGGCCGCAGTTCGGTACTGAAGCTTTCTTT. It translates to CASSSPQGPQFGTEAFF.

This chain uses TRBV5-8 with TRBJ2-3, with D possibly TRBD1 on 6 matching bases. This CDR3 is built from 17 residues. The germline V gene encodes CDR1 SGHTS and CDR2 YDEGEE. The V end lost 4 bases, the J end lost 6 bases, and 24 bases lay between the germline ends. The CDR3 sequence is CASSPDSWGRFMDTQYF. The CDR3 DNA is TGTGCCAGCAGCCCGGACAGCTGGGGGCGGTTTATGGATACGCAGTATTTT.

The gene calls are TRBV7-2 and TRBJ2-2; 9 nucleotides agree with TRBD2. CDR3 length: 18 amino acids. The junction had 9 bases not matched to a gene; V was cut back by 4 bases and J by 0 bases. Germline V lookup: CDR1 SGHTA, CDR2 FQGNSA. DNA of the CDR3: TGTGCCAGCAGCTCCCCCGTAGCGGGAGCAACGAACACCGGGGAGCTGTTTTTT. This translates into CASSSPVAGATNTGELFF.

The chain is built from TRBV7-9 and TRBJ2-4; D call uncertain. This CDR3 comprises 14 residues. The V end was cut by 0 bases, the J end by 8 bases, with 11 bases between. From germline, CDR1 is SEHNR and CDR2 FQNEAQ (reference sequence). In nucleotides, the CDR3 is TGTGCCAGCAGCTTAGCCGACATCCTTGACATTCAGTACTTC. Protein: CASSLADILDIQYF.

The chain uses TRBV29-1 and TRBJ2-2; 9 bases fit TRBD2. Germline CDR1 is SQVTM and CDR2 is ANQGSEA. This CDR3 region has 15 residues. V trimming: 5 bases; J trimming: 7 bases; junction bases outside the gene matches: 11. This chain's CDR3 is CSVPSAGGLDGELFF. The CDR3 DNA is TGCAGCGTTCCATCGGCGGGAGGGCTGGACGGGGAGCTGTTTTTT.

This clone was seen just once. The chain has TRBV7-9 and TRBJ2-7; D not certain. Per germline, CDR1 SEHNR and CDR2 FQNEAQ (reference sequence). The germline V and J ends were trimmed by 8 bases and 5 bases, with 16 bases remaining between them. The CDR3 extends over 13 amino acids. The CDR3 spells CASRSGPQDEQYF. The CDR3 DNA is TGTGCCAGCCGATCCGGCCCCCAGGACGAGCAGTACTTC.

V gene TRBV19 combines with J gene TRBJ1-4, with D perhaps TRBD1 (5 bases). The V gene lost 6 bases and the J gene lost 4 bases, with 12 bases spanning the gap. Germline assignment: CDR1 LNHDA and CDR2 SQIVND (reference sequence). There are 14 residues in the CDR3. The chain's CDR3 is CASRSRGNNEKLFF. The CDR3 DNA reads TGTGCCAGTAGGTCCCGGGGGAATAATGAAAAACTGTTTTTT. The full variable domain, in which reference TRBV19 and TRBJ1-4 provide the parts outside the CDR3, is DGGITQSPKYLFRKEGQNVTLSCEQNLNHDAMYWYRQDPGQGLRLIYYSQIVNDFQKGDIAEGYSVSREKKESFPLTVTSAQKNPTAFYLCASRSRGNNEKLFFGSGTQLSVL.

V gene TRBV6-1 combines with J gene TRBJ2-5, with D unresolved. The J call is doubtful: the DNA matches TRBJ2-7 better. This CDR3 comprises 12 residues. Germline V CDR1 and CDR2: MNHNS, SASEGT. The CDR3 DNA sequence: TGTGCCAGCACCCACAGCTCCTACGAGCAGTACTTC. This translates into CASTHSSYEQYF.

The V call is TRBV5-6, the J call TRBJ2-1, with D possibly being TRBD2 (7 bases). In germline, CDR1 is SGHDT, CDR2 YYEEEE. CDR3 length equals 15 residues. Trimming took 4 bases from V and 4 from J, leaving 15 bases between them. The CDR3 DNA sequence: TGTGCCAGCAGCCGCCCCGCGGGGGCGTACAATGAGCAGTTCTTC. This encodes CASSRPAGAYNEQFF.